This T cell receptor (beta chain) comes out of a study of CD8 T cells in ankylosing spondylitis. Overall study results and limits: Earlier studies detected some motif variants in reactive arthritis synovial fluid and blood.

Details on this clonotype: Its cognate antigen is unknown.

CDR3 length equals 16 residues. The V end lost 4 bases, the J end lost 1 base, and 15 bases lay between the germline ends. CDR1 is LGHNA, CDR2 YSLEER, per germline. TCRdb fed the 5' RACE reads into MiXCR, producing one record per CDR3 protein. The top ten hold around 3.2% of the sample, which has just over 300,000 distinct CDR3 sequences, roughly 20% seen once. The receptor's source is a female donor with ankylosing spondylitis or in good health (not recorded which). V is TRBV4-3 and J is TRBJ2-3; possible D gene TRBD2, 7 bases. Sequenced sample: blood, either unsorted or a sorted T cell fraction (not recorded which). Here the CDR3 reads CASSPSLGGRTDTQYF. As DNA, the CDR3 is TGCGCCAGCAGCCCCTCCCTGGGGGGGCGCACAGATACGCAGTATTTT.